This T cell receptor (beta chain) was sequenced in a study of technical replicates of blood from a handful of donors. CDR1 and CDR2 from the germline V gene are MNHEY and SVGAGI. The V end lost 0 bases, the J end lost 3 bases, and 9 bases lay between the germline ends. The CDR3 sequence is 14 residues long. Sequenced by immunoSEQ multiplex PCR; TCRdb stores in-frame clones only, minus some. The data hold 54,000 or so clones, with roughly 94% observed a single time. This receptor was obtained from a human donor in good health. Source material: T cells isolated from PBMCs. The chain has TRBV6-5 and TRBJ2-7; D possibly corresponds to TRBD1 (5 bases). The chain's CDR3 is CASSYSRQGYEQYF. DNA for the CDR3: TGTGCCAGCAGTTACTCACGGCAGGGCTACGAGCAGTACTTC.